The 28 T cell receptor beta chains listed next were all sequenced from one sample in a study of a mutant IDH1 vaccine in newly diagnosed glioma. The time point: week 47, end of study. Alongside topical imiquimod, each dose of vaccine comprised 300 ug of mutant IDH1 20-mer peptide. Antigen specificity for these receptors is unknown. Assay used: immunoSEQ multiplex PCR; TCRdb lists only in-frame clones, some missing. The table includes almost 95,000 clones, 89% detected once. Sequenced material: PBMCs, taken from a glioma patient whose treatment included an IDH1 peptide vaccine. The receptors stem from a woman in her forties or fifties with glioma.

V usage is TRBV27 and J usage is TRBJ1-1, with D unresolved. Looked up from germline, CDR1 is MNHEY and CDR2 is SMNVEV (reference sequence). V was pared by 5 bases and J by 1 base, with 8 bases between. The CDR3 has 13 amino acids. CDR3 region: CASSDIGNTEAFF. The CDR3, as DNA: TGTGCCAGCAGTGATATAGGGAACACTGAAGCTTTCTTT.

This chain joins TRBV5-1 and TRBJ1-1; D is undetermined. In germline, CDR1 is SGHRS, CDR2 YFSETQ. Between the trimmed V and J ends, which lost 0 bases and 1 base, there was a span of 10 bases. This CDR3 comprises 15 residues. CDR3 loop: CASSLVRLGNTEAFF. DNA for the CDR3: TGCGCCAGCAGCTTGGTACGGCTGGGGAACACTGAAGCTTTCTTT.

The chain joins TRBV15 to TRBJ2-6; perhaps TRBD1 as D (6 bases). CDR1 and CDR2 from the germline V gene are LNHNV and YYDKDF (reference sequence). Deletions cut 4 bases from V and 4 bases from J, with 11 bases between. There are 15 residues in the CDR3. The DNA of the CDR3 is TGTGCCACCAGCATAACAGGGTTAGGGGCCAACGTCCTGACTTTC. It yields the protein CATSITGLGANVLTF.

This clone was counted a single time. The chain uses TRBV28 and TRBJ2-3, with D possibly matching TRBD2 (6 bases). Trimming removed 2 bases at V and 3 bases at J, with 9 bases between. Germline V gene sequence: CDR1 MDHEN, CDR2 SYDVKM. This CDR3 spans 14 amino acids. The CDR3 reads CASSLGDFTDTQYF. CDR3 DNA: TGTGCCAGCAGTTTAGGGGACTTTACAGATACGCAGTATTTT.

The chain is built from TRBV18 and TRBJ1-5; 7 nucleotides align to TRBD1. CDR3 length equals 16 residues. J was trimmed by 6 bases and V by 3 bases; bases with no gene match: 11. Germline CDR1 KGHSH, CDR2 LQKENI. The CDR3 reads CASSPRQGRVGQPQHF. The CDR3 nucleotides are TGTGCCAGCTCACCTCGACAGGGCAGAGTAGGTCAGCCCCAGCATTTT.

This rearrangement joins TRBV5-1 to TRBJ2-1, with TRBD2 matching 7 bases. V shed 4 bases and J 2 bases; nucleotides not matched to a gene: 6. CDR1 SGHRS and CDR2 YFSETQ come from the germline V gene. This CDR3 region has 15 residues. The CDR3 region has the DNA TGCGCCAGCAGCCCGGGAGGACTAGCCTACAATGAGCAGTTCTTC. It yields the protein CASSPGGLAYNEQFF.

This chain links TRBV5-1 with TRBJ2-3; the D is unclear. This CDR3 has 14 amino acids. V was clipped by 1 base and J by 2 bases, with 8 bases between them. Germline V lookup: CDR1 SGHRS, CDR2 YFSETQ. The CDR3: CASSLLITTDTQYF. The CDR3 DNA sequence: TGCGCCAGCAGCTTGCTCATTACCACAGATACGCAGTATTTT.

CDR3 nucleotide sequence: TGTGCCAGCAGTCTATTAAAACAGGGTAGGGCAGATACGCAGTATTTT. Translating gives CASSLLKQGRADTQYF. The chain couples TRBV11-2 to TRBJ2-3; D possibly corresponds to TRBD1 (6 bases). Germline assignment: CDR1 SGHAT and CDR2 FQNNGV. This CDR3 region has 16 residues. V shed 6 bases and J shed 4 bases, with 20 bases lying between them.

This chain uses TRBV9 with TRBJ1-3; D call uncertain. Germline values: CDR1 SGDLS, CDR2 YYNGEE. V shed 9 bases and J shed 5 bases, with 15 bases lying between them. This CDR3 comprises 13 residues. CDR3 residues: CATSFLLRNTIYF. CDR3 DNA sequence: TGTGCCACTTCTTTTCTGCTCCGAAACACCATATATTTT.

The chain combines TRBV6-1 with TRBJ2-7; 8 positions match TRBD1. Germline V gives CDR1 MNHNS, CDR2 SASEGT. After removal of 4 bases from V and 3 bases from J, the junction contained 20 bases not matched to a gene. This CDR3 is 19 amino acids long. CDR3 coding DNA: TGTGCCAGCAGTGTTAGGGTGCCTATCGACAGGGGCAAGGTCTACGAGCAGTACTTC. Translated, it gives CASSVRVPIDRGKVYEQYF.

The J gene is TRBJ2-7, the V gene TRBV5-1; 9 positions agree with TRBD2. The V and J ends lost 5 bases and 0 bases, in that order; junction bases with no gene match: 12. Germline CDR1 SGHRS, CDR2 YFSETQ. The CDR3 length is 17 residues. DNA of the CDR3: TGCGCCAGCAGTAAGCGGGAGGCCGCTGTGTCCTCCTACGAGCAGTACTTC. This translates into CASSKREAAVSSYEQYF.

The rearrangement joins TRBV27 to TRBJ2-7; 7 bases align to TRBD2. The CDR3 is 12 residues long. V lost 8 bases, J lost 5 bases, and 6 bases stayed unmatched. Germline V CDR1 and CDR2: MNHEY, SMNVEV (reference sequence). The CDR3 loop reads CASRRGFNEQYF. The CDR3 DNA reads TGTGCCAGCCGGCGGGGGTTCAACGAGCAGTACTTC.

The rearrangement uses TRBV27 and TRBJ2-7; no firm D call. Germline CDR1 MNHEY, CDR2 SMNVEV (reference sequence). The CDR3 sequence is 9 residues long. The ends were cut back, 11 bases at V and 7 bases at J, with 9 bases in the middle. The CDR3 coding sequence is TGTGCCGCCGGCTGGGAGCAGTACTTC. Its translation is CAAGWEQYF.

The V and J genes are TRBV7-6 and TRBJ1-4, with D unclear. Per germline, CDR1 SGHVS and CDR2 FNYEAQ. Trimming shortened V by 1 base and J by 7 bases, and 16 bases separated the two germline ends. The CDR3 runs 16 residues. The CDR3 protein is CASSLGLRGVVEKLFF. The CDR3 DNA reads as TGTGCCAGCAGCTTAGGGCTGCGGGGAGTCGTTGAAAAACTGTTTTTT.

The chain is built from TRBV7-8 and TRBJ2-3; D ambiguous. The V end was cut by 3 bases, the J end by 0 bases, with 7 bases between. This CDR3 has 14 residues. Germline CDR1 and CDR2: SGHVS and FQNEAQ. CDR3 region: CASSFGRSTDTQYF. CDR3 in DNA: TGTGCCAGCAGCTTTGGACGGAGCACAGATACGCAGTATTTT. The entire variable domain, with the rest obtained from reference TRBV7-8 and TRBJ2-3, is as follows: GAGVSQSPRYKVAKRGQDVALRCDPISGHVSLFWYQQALGQGPEFLTYFQNEAQLDKSGLPSDRFFAERPEGSVSTLKIQRTQQEDSAVYLCASSFGRSTDTQYFGPGTRLTVL.

The chain carries TRBV28 and TRBJ2-3; 9 nucleotides line up with TRBD2. The V segment lost 6 bases and the J segment 2 bases; nucleotides outside the gene matches: 3. The CDR3 extends over 14 amino acids. CDR1 and CDR2 from the germline V gene are MDHEN and SYDVKM. CDR3 sequence reads: CASRLAGLTDTQYF. CDR3 DNA sequence: TGTGCCAGCAGGCTAGCGGGACTCACAGATACGCAGTATTTT.

This chain joins TRBV2 and TRBJ1-1; no reliable D call. The V end lost 1 base, the J end lost 6 bases, and 12 bases lay between the germline ends. There are 14 residues in the CDR3. Per germline, CDR1 SNHLY and CDR2 FYNNEI. The CDR3 is CASSEGGGRAEAFF. CDR3 DNA sequence: TGTGCCAGCAGTGAAGGGGGTGGTCGCGCTGAAGCTTTCTTT.

The chain is built from TRBV7-2 and TRBJ2-5; 13 positions agree with TRBD2. Germline V gene lookup returns CDR1 SGHTA and CDR2 FQGNSA. The CDR3 runs 15 residues. V lost 5 bases and J lost 5; bases outside the gene matches: 5. The CDR3, as DNA: TGTGCCAGCAGCCCGACGGGACTAGCGGGGGAGACCCAGTACTTC. This codes for CASSPTGLAGETQYF. Together with reference TRBV7-2 and TRBJ2-5, the CDR3 gives the full variable domain: GAGVSQSPSNKVTEKGKDVELRCDPISGHTALYWYRQSLGQGLEFLIYFQGNSAPDKSGLPSDRFSAERTGGSVSTLTIQRTQQEDSAVYLCASSPTGLAGETQYFGPGTRLLVL.

The genes are TRBV11-2 and TRBJ2-4; possibly TRBD2 for D (5 bases). Germline V gives CDR1 SGHAT, CDR2 FQNNGV. V was trimmed by 3 bases and J by 0 bases, leaving 9 bases between them. This CDR3 spans 15 amino acids. The CDR3 sequence is CASSFNGLAKNIQYF. CDR3 nucleotide sequence: TGTGCCAGCAGCTTCAACGGACTAGCCAAAAACATTCAGTACTTC.

In nucleotides, the CDR3 is TGTGCCAGCAGTTTTTTGGCAAGGGACTCTGGGGCCAACGTCCTGACTTTC. Protein: CASSFLARDSGANVLTF. The rearrangement joins TRBV27 to TRBJ2-6; D call uncertain. V was pared by 3 bases and J by 0 bases, with 12 bases between. Germline CDR1 is MNHEY and CDR2 is SMNVEV (reference sequence). This CDR3 contains 17 residues. The variable domain in full, with the rest retrieved from reference TRBV27 and TRBJ2-6, is EAQVTQNPRYLITVTGKKLTVTCSQNMNHEYMSWYRQDPGLGLRQIYYSMNVEVTDKGDVPEGYKVSRKEKRNFPLILESPSPNQTSLYFCASSFLARDSGANVLTFGAGSRLTVL.

This rearrangement joins TRBV7-9 to TRBJ2-1; 10 nucleotides align to TRBD2. The V gene end was trimmed by 6 bases and the J gene end by 5 bases; junction bases not matched to a gene: 7. This CDR3 has 15 amino acids. From germline, CDR1 is SEHNR and CDR2 FQNEAQ (reference sequence). The CDR3 here is CASRLSGRADNEQFF. CDR3 DNA sequence: TGTGCCAGCAGACTGAGCGGGAGGGCCGACAATGAGCAGTTCTTC.

This clone was seen a single time. Within the sample, other DNA sequences also encode this same CDR3. The chain recombines TRBV5-1 with TRBJ1-2; D ambiguous. Germline V gene data show CDR1 as SGHRS and CDR2 as YFSETQ. The CDR3 runs 13 residues. The V and J ends lost 0 bases and 1 base respectively, with 4 bases between them. CDR3: CASSLGDNYGYTF. In DNA form, the CDR3 reads TGCGCCAGCAGCTTGGGCGATAACTATGGCTACACCTTC. The entire variable domain, with the rest obtained from reference TRBV5-1 and TRBJ1-2, is as follows: KAGVTQTPRYLIKTRGQQVTLSCSPISGHRSVSWYQQTPGQGLQFLFEYFSETQRNKGNFPGRFSGRQFSNSRSEMNVSTLELGDSALYLCASSLGDNYGYTFGSGTRLTVV.

The chain links TRBV6-1 to TRBJ2-7; 7 bases fit TRBD2. With V trimmed by 11 bases and J by 3 bases, 7 bases remained unmatched. Germline loops: CDR1 MNHNS, CDR2 SASEGT. The CDR3 covers 12 residues. The CDR3 bases are TGTGCCGGGCGGGGGAACGGCTACGAGCAGTACTTC. Protein: CAGRGNGYEQYF.

This chain uses TRBV5-1 with TRBJ1-4, with D possibly TRBD1 on 5 matching bases. Germline V gene data show CDR1 as SGHRS and CDR2 as YFSETQ. The CDR3 runs 18 residues. The ends were cut back, 4 bases at V and 0 bases at J, with 19 bases in the middle. CDR3 DNA sequence: TGCGCCAGCAGCCCCGGACATCGCCTTTCTGCAACTAATGAAAAACTGTTTTTT. Encoded protein: CASSPGHRLSATNEKLFF.

The chain uses TRBV9 and TRBJ2-2, with 8 bases lining up with TRBD2. The CDR3 has 16 residues. V trimming: 1 base; J trimming: 4 bases; junction bases outside the gene matches: 6. CDR1 is SGDLS, CDR2 YYNGEE, per germline. The CDR3 loop reads CASSVSAGVTTGELFF. DNA for the CDR3: TGTGCCAGCAGCGTATCAGCGGGAGTAACCACCGGGGAGCTGTTTTTT.

DNA of the CDR3: TGTGCCAGTAGGCCGAGGGCCTATAATTCACCCCTCCACTTT. Translated, it gives CASRPRAYNSPLHF. The rearrangement links TRBV19 to TRBJ1-6; D not certain. This CDR3 comprises 14 residues. Germline loops: CDR1 LNHDA, CDR2 SQIVND (reference sequence). V shed 6 bases and J shed 2 bases, with 8 bases lying between them.

The chain combines TRBV6-1 with TRBJ2-5; 8 positions match TRBD2. TRBJ2-7 explains the end of the DNA better; the J call may be wrong. Germline V gives CDR1 MNHNS, CDR2 SASEGT. This CDR3 spans 15 amino acids. The CDR3 is CASKTTGGRSGEQYF. The CDR3 coding sequence is TGTGCCAGCAAAACTACGGGAGGGCGATCGGGCGAGCAGTACTTC.

The CDR3 DNA sequence: TGTGCCATCAGTGACCCCCGGGACAGGGGTGACGAGCAGTACTTC. The encoded protein is CAISDPRDRGDEQYF. This chain joins TRBV10-3 and TRBJ2-7; 10 nucleotides line up with TRBD1. The CDR3 has 15 amino acids. Germline V gene sequence: CDR1 ENHRY, CDR2 SYGVKD. The V gene end was trimmed by 3 bases and the J gene end by 5 bases; junction bases not matched to a gene: 7.